Listed here are 31 T cell receptor beta chains from one sample, sequenced in a study of blood T cell repertoires in COVID-19. Generated by immunoSEQ multiplex PCR, the TCRdb table keeps only in-frame clones and is missing some. The data contain 200,000 or so clones, 83% of them seen just once; the ten biggest clones take up roughly 6.1%. Sequenced sample: peripheral blood. Receptor source: a woman aged 40 to 50 with acute or convalescent COVID-19.

The chain uses TRBV11-3 and TRBJ2-3, with a weak D call TRBD1 (5 bases). The CDR3 totals 13 residues. Trimming shortened V by 7 bases and J by 1 base, and 9 bases separated the two germline ends. Germline assignment: CDR1 SGHNT and CDR2 YENEEA. CDR3 in amino acids: CASTQTGTDTQYF. As DNA, the CDR3 is TGTGCCAGCACCCAGACAGGCACAGATACGCAGTATTTT.

This chain joins TRBV6-5 and TRBJ2-3; 9 bases map to TRBD1. The CDR3 runs to 15 residues. Germline V gene sequence: CDR1 MNHEY, CDR2 SVGAGI. V shed 4 bases, J shed 4 bases, and the junction held 6 bases outside the gene matches. CDR3 residues: CASSLNRGRADTQYF. For the CDR3, the DNA is TGTGCCAGCAGTTTAAACAGGGGGCGGGCAGATACGCAGTATTTT.

The CDR3 sequence is CASRNRQAVSYNEQFF. In nucleotides, the CDR3 is TGTGCCAGCAGAAATAGACAGGCCGTCTCCTACAATGAGCAGTTCTTC. The chain recombines TRBV2 with TRBJ2-1; maybe TRBD1 (6 bases). Trimming stripped 6 bases from V and 0 bases from J, with 15 bases between. Germline V gene data show CDR1 as SNHLY and CDR2 as FYNNEI. There are 16 residues in the CDR3.

The sample holds one count of this clone. The rearrangement joins TRBV11-3 to TRBJ1-1, with a possible D match to TRBD1 (6 bases). V was shortened by 5 bases and J by 0 bases, with 25 bases between the two germline ends. Germline CDR1 is SGHNT and CDR2 is YENEEA. There are 19 residues in the CDR3. The DNA for the CDR3 is TGTGCCAGCAGCCTTCCTCCCCGGGGGGCAGTACGAATGAACACTGAAGCTTTCTTT. Encoded protein: CASSLPPRGAVRMNTEAFF.

Notes on this clone: A read error may produce the germline difference seen at one junction end. V is TRBV28 and J is TRBJ2-2, with 8 bases aligning to TRBD2. The germline gives CDR1 MDHEN, CDR2 SYDVKM. The length of the CDR3 is 17 residues. The CDR3 nucleotides read TGTGTCAGCAGTTTATTTCCTAGCGGGTCGAACACCGGGGAGCTGTTTTTT. It translates to CVSSLFPSGSNTGELFF.

The chain combines TRBV5-1 with TRBJ2-3, with D maybe TRBD2 (6 bases). Germline-derived CDR1 and CDR2 are SGHRS and YFSETQ. Trimming pared 4 bases from V and 3 bases from J, leaving 15 bases between. The CDR3 has 15 amino acids. CDR3 amino acids: CASSLTSFITDTQYF. The CDR3 region has the DNA TGCGCCAGCAGCCTTACTAGCTTTATTACAGATACGCAGTATTTT.

The rearrangement uses TRBV10-3 and TRBJ2-3; D possibly corresponds to TRBD2 (6 bases). This CDR3 comprises 20 residues. Germline values: CDR1 ENHRY, CDR2 SYGVKD. Trimming removed 4 bases from V and 0 bases from J, with 26 bases in between. The CDR3 reads CAISVRERVALVPSTDTQYF. DNA for the CDR3: TGTGCCATCAGTGTACGAGAGCGGGTCGCCCTCGTACCCAGCACAGATACGCAGTATTTT.

This chain links TRBV7-2 with TRBJ2-3; a weak D match, TRBD2 (6 bases). The V and J ends lost 2 bases and 4 bases respectively, with 13 bases between them. This CDR3 is 15 amino acids long. From germline, CDR1 is SGHTA and CDR2 FQGNSA. CDR3 nucleotides: TGTGCCAGCAGCTTACAAGAGGCTAGCGCAGATACGCAGTATTTT. This codes for CASSLQEASADTQYF.

The rearrangement links TRBV28 to TRBJ2-1; tentatively, D is TRBD2 (5 bases). Per the germline V gene, CDR1 is MDHEN and CDR2 is SYDVKM. The CDR3 contains 16 residues. V lost 7 bases, J lost 6 bases, and 22 bases lay in between. This CDR3 is CASTLGSSPSGNEQFF. The CDR3 nucleotides read TGTGCCAGCACCCTGGGGAGTAGTCCTAGTGGCAATGAGCAGTTCTTC.

The chain recombines TRBV5-1 with TRBJ2-5; TRBD2 matches 8 bases. The germline gives CDR1 SGHRS, CDR2 YFSETQ. V was clipped by 6 bases and J by 4 bases; unmatched bases: 5. This CDR3 region has 13 residues. As DNA, the CDR3 is TGCGCCAGCAAGGAGGCGGGGGGAGAGACCCAGTACTTC. Its protein product is CASKEAGGETQYF.

The chain employs TRBV9 and TRBJ2-5; D gene ambiguous. Germline V gene data show CDR1 as SGDLS and CDR2 as YYNGEE. This CDR3 comprises 13 residues. Deletions cut 0 bases from V and 5 bases from J, with 8 bases between. CDR3 residues: CASSVAKEETQYF. Here the CDR3 DNA reads TGTGCCAGCAGCGTAGCCAAGGAGGAGACCCAGTACTTC. The complete variable domain, with remaining parts taken from reference TRBV9 and TRBJ2-5, reads DSGVTQTPKHLITATGQRVTLRCSPRSGDLSVYWYQQSLDQGLQFLIQYYNGEERAKGNILERFSAQQFPDLHSELNLSSLELGDSALYFCASSVAKEETQYFGPGTRLLVL.

This clone appeared once. The chain carries TRBV24-1 and TRBJ2-1, with 8 bases that match TRBD1. Germline CDR1 and CDR2: KGHDR and SFDVKD. V gave up 9 bases and J gave up 4 bases; unmatched junction bases: 10. The CDR3 sequence is 15 residues long. The DNA of the CDR3 is TGTGCCACCGGTGCCGGGGACAGGAGTTACAATGAGCAGTTCTTC. Amino acids: CATGAGDRSYNEQFF.

This clone has a count of ten or more. This rearrangement joins TRBV19 to TRBJ1-5, with a tentative D call TRBD1 (5 bases). CDR3 size: 15 residues. Deletions cut 4 bases from V and 5 bases from J, with 15 bases between. Germline assignment: CDR1 LNHDA and CDR2 SQIVND (reference sequence). CDR3 loop: CASSSWGYGDQPQHF. CDR3 coding DNA: TGTGCCAGTAGTAGTTGGGGCTATGGGGATCAGCCCCAGCATTTT.

The chain joins TRBV28 to TRBJ2-7; 7 bases align to TRBD2. V shed 3 bases, J shed 0 bases, and the junction held 2 bases outside the gene matches. This CDR3 is 14 amino acids long. Germline lookup yields CDR1 MDHEN and CDR2 SYDVKM. CDR3 sequence: CASSFGGGSYEQYF. The CDR3 coding sequence is TGTGCCAGCAGTTTCGGCGGGGGCTCCTACGAGCAGTACTTC.

The chain recombines TRBV19 with TRBJ2-5; 9 bases line up with TRBD1. The germline V gene encodes CDR1 LNHDA and CDR2 SQIVND (reference sequence). This CDR3 contains 14 residues. Trimming removed 5 bases from V and 7 bases from J; junction bases left unmatched: 8. The CDR3 nucleotides are TGTGCCAGTAGTCCCGGGACAGGGTTCGGGACCCAGTACTTC. Protein product: CASSPGTGFGTQYF. The complete variable domain, with remaining parts taken from reference TRBV19 and TRBJ2-5, reads DGGITQSPKYLFRKEGQNVTLSCEQNLNHDAMYWYRQDPGQGLRLIYYSQIVNDFQKGDIAEGYSVSREKKESFPLTVTSAQKNPTAFYLCASSPGTGFGTQYFGPGTRLLVL.

The J gene is TRBJ2-5, the V gene TRBV4-1, with TRBD1 matching over 9 bases. Germline V gene sequence: CDR1 MGHRA, CDR2 YSYEKL. The CDR3 contains 15 residues. The junction had 3 bases not matched to a gene; V was cut back by 2 bases and J by 2 bases. The CDR3 is CASSQRQGDQETQYF. As DNA, the CDR3 is TGCGCCAGCAGCCAACGACAGGGGGATCAAGAGACCCAGTACTTC.

This CDR3 reads CASIGTGLYGYTF. CDR3 DNA sequence: TGTGCCAGCATTGGGACAGGGCTCTATGGCTACACCTTC. The gene calls are TRBV12-3 or TRBV12-4 and TRBJ1-2; TRBD1 aligns across 9 bases. V lost 7 bases to trimming and J lost 4 bases; unmatched junction nucleotides: 4. This CDR3 is built from 13 residues.

The rearrangement joins TRBV7-9 to TRBJ2-2; TRBD2 matches at 7 bases. CDR3 length equals 18 residues. The germline V gene has CDR1 SEHNR and CDR2 FQNEAQ (reference sequence). V lost 2 bases, J lost 7 bases, and 16 bases stayed unmatched. The CDR3 nucleotides are TGTGCCAGCAGCTTATATAGTTCGACGGGAGGCGGAGGCGGGGAGCTGTTTTTT. This translates into CASSLYSSTGGGGGELFF. The variable domain in full, with the rest retrieved from reference TRBV7-9 and TRBJ2-2, is DTGVSQNPRHKITKRGQNVTFRCDPISEHNRLYWYRQTLGQGPEFLTYFQNEAQLEKSRLLSDRFSAERPKGSFSTLEIQRTEQGDSAMYLCASSLYSSTGGGGGELFFGEGSRLTVL.

This clone was seen just once. J is TRBJ2-7 and V is TRBV6-5, with TRBD2 identical over 10 bases. The germline V gene encodes CDR1 MNHEY and CDR2 SVGAGI. The CDR3 loop spans 12 amino acids. V lost 10 bases and J lost 3; bases outside the gene matches: 3. CDR3 DNA: TGTGCCACAAGGACTAGCGGCTACGAGCAGTACTTC. Translation gives CATRTSGYEQYF.

This clone was recorded once. The chain couples TRBV14 to TRBJ2-5; 8 nucleotides match TRBD2. Per the germline V gene, CDR1 is SGHDN and CDR2 is FVKESK. V lost 4 bases to trimming and J lost 1 base; unmatched junction nucleotides: 8. This CDR3 is 16 amino acids long. CDR3 in amino acids: CASSPLAGGAQETQYF. CDR3 nucleotide sequence: TGTGCCAGCAGCCCCCTCGCGGGGGGCGCCCAAGAGACCCAGTACTTC.

The chain is built from TRBV25-1 and TRBJ1-1, with 9 positions matching TRBD1. V lost 7 bases and J lost 5; bases outside the gene matches: 5. The CDR3 is made up of 13 amino acids. In germline, CDR1 is MGHDK, CDR2 SYGVNS. The chain's CDR3 is CASMGQGGTEAFF. The CDR3 DNA reads TGTGCCAGCATGGGACAGGGAGGAACTGAAGCTTTCTTT.

The rearrangement joins TRBV4-1 to TRBJ2-7; 10 bases map to TRBD2. After removal of 3 bases from V and 3 bases from J, the junction contained 8 bases not matched to a gene. CDR3 length: 16 residues. Germline assignment: CDR1 MGHRA and CDR2 YSYEKL. The CDR3 spells CASSQGSGTSVYEQYF. The CDR3 region has the DNA TGCGCCAGCAGCCAGGGATCGGGGACTAGCGTCTACGAGCAGTACTTC.

The rearrangement joins TRBV2 to TRBJ1-1; no reliable D call. This CDR3 has 11 amino acids. Germline CDR1 SNHLY, CDR2 FYNNEI. With 6 bases removed from V and 10 bases from J, the gap between germline ends came to 12 bases. CDR3 region: CASRNRGAAFF. CDR3 nucleotides: TGTGCCAGCAGGAATCGCGGCGCAGCTTTCTTT.

The V gene is TRBV2, the J gene TRBJ2-7; D call uncertain. Trimming stripped 0 bases from V and 1 base from J, with 7 bases between. This CDR3 has 14 amino acids. CDR1 is SNHLY, CDR2 FYNNEI, per germline. The CDR3 bases are TGTGCCAGCAGTGAAGCAACAGAGTCCTACGAGCAGTACTTC. This translates into CASSEATESYEQYF.

The V and J genes are TRBV7-2 and TRBJ2-5; TRBD1 matches 8 bases. J lost 10 bases, V lost 3 bases, and 13 bases had no gene match. CDR3 size: 15 residues. CDR1 and CDR2 (germline): SGHTA, FQGNSA. CDR3 bases: TGTGCCAGCAGCTTTGAGGGGACAGGTCGGGTCTTCCAGTACTTC. This codes for CASSFEGTGRVFQYF.

CDR3 sequence (DNA): TGTGCCAGCAGTCTCACTAGGGGGGAGACCCAGTACTTC. It specifies CASSLTRGETQYF. The V gene is TRBV7-9, the J gene TRBJ2-5, with D possibly matching TRBD1 (6 bases). Germline V gene lookup returns CDR1 SEHNR and CDR2 FQNEAQ (reference sequence). V dropped 6 bases and J dropped 5 bases, with 13 bases sitting between them. The CDR3 runs to 13 residues.

The chain carries TRBV9 and TRBJ1-3; D uncertain. The germline V gene has CDR1 SGDLS and CDR2 YYNGEE. This CDR3 spans 13 amino acids. V shed 4 bases and J shed 2 bases, with 7 bases lying between them. CDR3 protein: CASSKKPGNTIYF. The DNA of the CDR3 is TGTGCCAGCAGCAAAAAGCCTGGAAACACCATATATTTT.

This clone has a handful of counts. The V and J genes are TRBV5-6 and TRBJ2-7; maybe TRBD1 (6 bases). Germline values: CDR1 SGHDT, CDR2 YYEEEE. The CDR3 runs to 15 residues. V lost 6 bases to trimming and J lost 4 bases, with 20 bases between them. The CDR3 DNA follows: TGTGCCAGCATTAGGTGGGGGACAAGGGCATACGAGCAGTACTTC. Amino acids: CASIRWGTRAYEQYF.

This chain joins TRBV5-1 and TRBJ1-2; the match to TRBD1 covers 11 bases. V lost 3 bases and J lost 0; bases outside the gene matches: 4. This CDR3 contains 16 residues. The germline V gene has CDR1 SGHRS and CDR2 YFSETQ. The CDR3 DNA follows: TGCGCCAGCAGCTGGCGGGGACAGGGGGCTAACTATGGCTACACCTTC. Its translation is CASSWRGQGANYGYTF.

In its sample, this clone was seen once. The chain has TRBV9 and TRBJ1-2, with 7 bases aligning to TRBD1. The length of the CDR3 is 14 residues. V gave up 0 bases and J gave up 3 bases; unmatched junction bases: 2. Looked up from germline, CDR1 is SGDLS and CDR2 is YYNGEE. CDR3: CASSVGGQDYGYTF. The CDR3 DNA reads TGTGCCAGCAGCGTAGGCGGACAGGACTATGGCTACACCTTC.

This rearrangement joins TRBV10-1 to TRBJ1-6; 8 nucleotides match TRBD1. The CDR3 has 17 residues. V lost 6 bases, J lost 1 base, and 8 bases stayed unmatched. Germline V gives CDR1 WNHNN, CDR2 SYGVQD (reference sequence). The CDR3 region is CASSPTGVISYNSPLHF. The CDR3 DNA reads as TGCGCCAGCAGCCCGACAGGGGTGATTTCCTATAATTCACCCCTCCACTTT.